This T cell receptor (beta chain) was recorded in a study of a mutant IDH1 vaccine in newly diagnosed glioma (dated by TCRdb to the early 2020s). Regarding the study in general: The 30 to 40 treated patients were 62.5% male and around 40% female, with a mean age of about 38 years. Six visits were used for peripheral blood collection: V03 (baseline), V05, V07, V10, V12 and V13. Longitudinal TCRB deep sequencing was performed for about two dozen treated patients wherever samples were available for exploratory analyses. Prior to enrollment, patients had been given standard therapy consisting of radiotherapy alone, temozolomide alone, or radiochemotherapy with temozolomide, with the combination given to most patients. The paper as a whole reports these results and caveats: Pseudoprogression appeared unrelated to alterations in the top peripheral T cell clonotypes detected by TCRB sequencing. Across multiple MHC alleles, vaccine-induced immune responses were seen in 93.3% of patients. The authors noted that analyses of patient blood samples could not be reproduced because of sample limitations. Selection of PBMC samples for TCRB deep sequencing was based on availability.

Interpreted using the paper, the time point label stands for: baseline, week 1 (first vaccination visit). The label giving this sample's treatment or condition can be read as: pre-vaccination baseline after standard-of-care therapy. Donors had newly diagnosed WHO grade 3 or 4 IDH1-mutant astrocytomas with loss of nuclear ATRX. The samples were drawn from NOA16, a multicentre, single-arm, open-label phase I trial in Germany that tested a mutant IDH1 peptide vaccine in humans for the first time. For immunogenicity testing, the blood drawn at visit V03 was used as the baseline sample. Genomic DNA for TCRB sequencing was isolated from EDTA blood with the DNeasy Blood and Tissue Kit. Per the germline V gene, SGHTA is the CDR1 and FQGNSA is the CDR2. There are 17 amino acids in the CDR3, from cysteine to phenylalanine inclusive. The CDR3 DNA has 51 bases and is translated from base 1. Trimming removed 2 bases from V and 3 bases from J, leaving 17 bases between the germline ends.

The library was produced with the immunoSEQ multiplex PCR assay. The hsTCRB Kit was used according to the manufacturer's protocol to amplify rearranged TCR beta chain sequences. An Illumina MiSeq was used to sequence the TCRB libraries. As for the authors' bioinformatics: The kit vendor's proprietary platform handled demultiplexing, trimming and gene mapping. The source is immuneACCESS, and TCRdb retained only in-frame sequences with V and J called. Part of the clones is not carried over; for the studies checked, unresolved V genes explain less than half of this, and the remainder is unexplained. V and J calls and clone size come straight from that table; D and trimming were deduced from the DNA. The sample data list over 55,000 clones, and 80% to 90% of these were observed just once. The ten biggest clones cover 4.6% of the sample. With respect to this clone: No cognate antigen has been identified for it. Base qualities are missing; no much larger clone stands one base away.

The chain is encoded by TRBV7-2 joined to TRBJ2-1, and TRBD2 may be the D gene, going by 7 matching bases. The sample in question was peripheral blood mononuclear cells (PBMCs), obtained from a glioma patient treated with radiotherapy, temozolomide or both. This TCR was sampled from a woman under 30 with glioma. Some clones in this sample may be carry-over from other donors' samples. The CDR3 is CASSLRGSGGRYNEQFF. The DNA sequence is TGTGCCAGCAGCTTAAGGGGGTCGGGGGGCCGCTACAATGAGCAGTTCTTC.